This is a list of T cell receptor beta chains from one sample in a study of cytomegalovirus exposure and HLA in healthy donors. TCRdb's table, derived via immunoSEQ multiplex PCR, lists solely in-frame clones and lacks some. Of roughly 250,000 clones in the sample, 90% were seen once. What was sequenced was PBMCs. Receptor source: a woman under 30 in good health and CMV-seronegative. CDR3s include the opening cysteine and the closing phenylalanine or tryptophan. The D gene is left open where the match is weak. Clone size is stated in some rows and not others, as once, few, many or a class when expanded.

D gene: TRBD1
clone size: once
J gene: TRBJ1-2
V gene: TRBV9
CDR3 protein: CASSDRGRLDGYTF
CDR3 DNA: TGTGCCAGCAGCGACAGGGGGCGCTTGGATGGCTACACCTTC

D gene: TRBD2
clone size: -
J gene: TRBJ2-3
V gene: TRBV27
CDR3 protein: CASSLQRGASDTQYF
CDR3 DNA: TGTGCCAGCAGTTTACAGCGGGGGGCCTCAGATACGCAGTATTTT

D gene: -
clone size: -
J gene: TRBJ2-1
V gene: TRBV18
CDR3 protein: CASSPPARGYNEQFF
CDR3 DNA: TGTGCCAGCTCACCACCGGCAAGGGGTTACAATGAGCAGTTCTTC

D gene: TRBD1
clone size: -
J gene: TRBJ1-2
V gene: TRBV6-5
CDR3 protein: CASSYRQGQYTF
CDR3 DNA: TGTGCCAGCAGTTACCGACAGGGCCAGTACACCTTC

D gene: -
clone size: -
J gene: TRBJ2-5
V gene: TRBV6-5
CDR3 protein: CASSVGVQETQYF
CDR3 DNA: TGTGCCAGCAGTGTAGGGGTCCAGGAGACCCAGTACTTC

D gene: TRBD2
clone size: -
J gene: TRBJ2-2
V gene: TRBV5-4
CDR3 protein: CASSSNIGGVTGELFF
CDR3 DNA: TGTGCCAGCAGCTCCAACATCGGGGGGGTCACCGGGGAGCTGTTTTTT

D gene: -
clone size: -
J gene: TRBJ1-3
V gene: TRBV7-8
CDR3 protein: CASSLVQGPGNTIYF
CDR3 DNA: TGTGCCAGCAGCTTAGTTCAGGGGCCTGGAAACACCATATATTTT

D gene: -
clone size: -
J gene: TRBJ2-1
V gene: TRBV25-1
CDR3 protein: CASSVIGQYNEQFF
CDR3 DNA: TGTGCCAGCAGTGTTATAGGACAGTACAATGAGCAGTTCTTC

D gene: -
clone size: -
J gene: TRBJ1-4
V gene: TRBV6-5
CDR3 protein: CASTSGLTNEKLFF
CDR3 DNA: TGTGCCAGCACCTCAGGTCTGACTAATGAAAAACTGTTTTTT

D gene: TRBD1
clone size: -
J gene: TRBJ1-6
V gene: TRBV4-2
CDR3 protein: CASSQEGTAHSYNSPLHF
CDR3 DNA: TGTGCCAGCAGCCAAGAAGGGACAGCCCACTCCTATAATTCACCCCTCCACTTT

D gene: TRBD1
clone size: -
J gene: TRBJ2-7
V gene: TRBV27
CDR3 protein: CASRMTGPSLRQYF
CDR3 DNA: TGTGCCAGCAGGATGACAGGGCCCTCTTTACGGCAGTACTTC

D gene: -
clone size: -
J gene: TRBJ2-1
V gene: TRBV7-8
CDR3 protein: CASSLRPGSYNEQFF
CDR3 DNA: TGTGCCAGCAGCTTAAGGCCAGGGTCCTACAATGAGCAGTTCTTC

D gene: TRBD1
clone size: -
J gene: TRBJ1-5
V gene: TRBV30
CDR3 protein: CAWSIGTASSNQPQHF
CDR3 DNA: TGTGCCTGGAGTATAGGGACAGCGTCTAGCAATCAGCCCCAGCATTTT

D gene: -
clone size: -
J gene: TRBJ1-2
V gene: TRBV7-2
CDR3 protein: CASSQTGTPRYGYTF
CDR3 DNA: TGTGCCAGCAGCCAAACAGGGACACCGCGCTATGGCTACACCTTC

D gene: TRBD1
clone size: few
J gene: TRBJ2-5
V gene: TRBV14
CDR3 protein: CASSSWTGQETQYF
CDR3 DNA: TGTGCCAGCAGCTCGTGGACAGGACAAGAGACCCAGTACTTC

D gene: -
clone size: -
J gene: TRBJ2-5
V gene: TRBV18
CDR3 protein: CASSPPHGQEQTQYF
CDR3 DNA: TGTGCCAGCTCACCACCTCATGGACAAGAACAGACCCAGTACTTC

D gene: TRBD1
clone size: once
J gene: TRBJ1-2
V gene: TRBV5-5
CDR3 protein: CASRFGTVVNGYTF
CDR3 DNA: TGTGCCAGCAGATTCGGGACAGTCGTAAATGGCTACACCTTC

D gene: -
clone size: once
J gene: TRBJ1-3
V gene: TRBV4-3
CDR3 protein: CASSQVGLSSGNTIYF
CDR3 DNA: TGCGCCAGCAGCCAAGTTGGTCTATCCTCTGGAAACACCATATATTTT

D gene: TRBD2
clone size: -
J gene: TRBJ2-1
V gene: TRBV28
CDR3 protein: CASSIRTSGPYNEQFF
CDR3 DNA: TGTGCCAGCAGTATTAGGACTAGCGGCCCCTACAATGAGCAGTTCTTC

D gene: -
clone size: -
J gene: TRBJ1-2
V gene: TRBV7-9
CDR3 protein: CASSLDGYGYTF
CDR3 DNA: TGTGCCAGCAGCTTAGACGGGTATGGCTACACCTTC

D gene: -
clone size: -
J gene: TRBJ2-3
V gene: TRBV27
CDR3 protein: CASSFREFAQDTQYF
CDR3 DNA: TGTGCCAGCAGTTTTCGGGAGTTCGCACAAGATACGCAGTATTTT

D gene: TRBD2
clone size: -
J gene: TRBJ2-1
V gene: TRBV5-1
CDR3 protein: CASSSTLAGGPSEQFF
CDR3 DNA: TGCGCCAGCAGCAGCACACTAGCGGGGGGGCCAAGTGAGCAGTTCTTC

D gene: -
clone size: -
J gene: TRBJ1-5
V gene: TRBV15
CDR3 protein: CATSRDYGSQPQHF
CDR3 DNA: TGTGCCACCAGCAGAGATTACGGGAGTCAGCCCCAGCATTTT

D gene: -
clone size: -
J gene: TRBJ1-2
V gene: TRBV11-2
CDR3 protein: CASSVGVGSNYGYTF
CDR3 DNA: TGTGCCAGCAGCGTGGGAGTGGGCAGTAACTATGGCTACACCTTC

D gene: TRBD1
clone size: -
J gene: TRBJ1-5
V gene: TRBV18
CDR3 protein: CASSPFGTANNQPQHF
CDR3 DNA: TGTGCCAGCTCACCATTCGGGACAGCCAACAATCAGCCCCAGCATTTT

D gene: -
clone size: -
J gene: TRBJ1-4
V gene: TRBV25-1
CDR3 protein: CASGSQGYGGVSEKLFF
CDR3 DNA: TGTGCCAGCGGATCTCAGGGGTACGGAGGTGTTAGTGAAAAACTGTTTTTT

D gene: -
clone size: few
J gene: TRBJ2-1
V gene: TRBV9
CDR3 protein: CASSVGPRTYNEQFF
CDR3 DNA: TGTGCCAGCAGCGTAGGGCCGCGGACCTACAATGAGCAGTTCTTC

D gene: -
clone size: -
J gene: TRBJ2-2
V gene: TRBV7-9
CDR3 protein: CASSPTGTGELFF
CDR3 DNA: TGTGCCAGCAGCCCCACAGGGACCGGGGAGCTGTTTTTT

D gene: -
clone size: -
J gene: TRBJ1-5
V gene: TRBV7-2
CDR3 protein: CASSLTGPGNQPQHF
CDR3 DNA: TGTGCCAGCAGCCTAACAGGGCCTGGGAATCAGCCCCAGCATTTT

D gene: TRBD1
clone size: -
J gene: TRBJ1-5
V gene: TRBV4-1
CDR3 protein: CASSPGTGATGNQPQHF
CDR3 DNA: TGCGCCAGCAGCCCAGGGACAGGGGCGACGGGCAATCAGCCCCAGCATTTT

D gene: TRBD1
clone size: -
J gene: TRBJ2-1
V gene: TRBV15
CDR3 protein: CATSSEQGAVIHEQFF
CDR3 DNA: TGTGCCACCAGCAGTGAACAGGGGGCAGTAATCCATGAGCAGTTCTTC

D gene: -
clone size: -
J gene: TRBJ1-2
V gene: TRBV10-3
CDR3 protein: CAISEESDSGGYTF
CDR3 DNA: TGTGCCATCAGTGAGGAATCGGACAGTGGGGGCTACACCTTC

D gene: -
clone size: few
J gene: TRBJ1-2
V gene: TRBV4-1
CDR3 protein: CASHPGGGVGGYTF
CDR3 DNA: TGCGCCAGCCACCCCGGTGGGGGCGTAGGAGGCTACACCTTC

D gene: TRBD1
clone size: -
J gene: TRBJ1-2
V gene: TRBV5-1
CDR3 protein: CASSPGPTGGNYGYTF
CDR3 DNA: TGCGCCAGCAGTCCCGGGCCGACAGGGGGCAACTATGGCTACACCTTC

D gene: TRBD1
clone size: -
J gene: TRBJ1-5
V gene: TRBV2
CDR3 protein: CARPGGSDRADQPQHF
CDR3 DNA: TGTGCCAGACCAGGGGGGAGTGACAGGGCCGATCAGCCCCAGCATTTT

D gene: -
clone size: once
J gene: TRBJ2-1
V gene: TRBV12-5
CDR3 protein: CASGLQNYNEQFF
CDR3 DNA: TGTGCTAGTGGTTTGCAAAATTACAATGAGCAGTTCTTC

D gene: -
clone size: -
J gene: TRBJ1-5
V gene: TRBV11-2
CDR3 protein: CASSLDGNSNQPQHF
CDR3 DNA: TGTGCCAGCAGCTTAGACGGTAATAGCAATCAGCCCCAGCATTTT

D gene: -
clone size: -
J gene: TRBJ2-7
V gene: TRBV11-2
CDR3 protein: CASSFNPIYFSYEQYF
CDR3 DNA: TGTGCCAGCAGCTTTAATCCAATTTACTTCTCCTACGAGCAGTACTTC

D gene: TRBD1
clone size: -
J gene: TRBJ1-2
V gene: TRBV6-5
CDR3 protein: CASRRTGVNYGYTF
CDR3 DNA: TGTGCCAGCAGGAGGACAGGGGTGAACTATGGCTACACCTTC

D gene: -
clone size: -
J gene: TRBJ2-3
V gene: TRBV4-1
CDR3 protein: CASSQAGEDTQYF
CDR3 DNA: TGCGCCAGCAGCCAAGCCGGGGAAGATACGCAGTATTTT

D gene: TRBD1
clone size: -
J gene: TRBJ2-3
V gene: TRBV18
CDR3 protein: CASQQGASTDTQYF
CDR3 DNA: TGTGCCAGTCAACAGGGGGCGTCCACAGATACGCAGTATTTT

D gene: -
clone size: -
J gene: TRBJ1-1
V gene: TRBV5-4
CDR3 protein: CASSWNRGGNTEAFF
CDR3 DNA: TGTGCCAGCAGCTGGAACCGAGGGGGGAACACTGAAGCTTTCTTT

D gene: -
clone size: -
J gene: TRBJ1-3
V gene: TRBV6-1
CDR3 protein: CASTPGRTGNTIYF
CDR3 DNA: TGTGCCAGCACGCCCGGCAGGACTGGAAACACCATATATTTT

D gene: TRBD1
clone size: -
J gene: TRBJ1-2
V gene: TRBV6-5
CDR3 protein: CASTAGGQLSVGYTF
CDR3 DNA: TGTGCCAGCACCGCAGGGGGGCAACTTTCGGTTGGCTACACCTTC

D gene: TRBD1
clone size: -
J gene: TRBJ2-7
V gene: TRBV5-1
CDR3 protein: CASSLGQGQNEQYF
CDR3 DNA: TGCGCCAGCAGCCTGGGACAGGGGCAAAACGAGCAGTACTTC

D gene: -
clone size: once
J gene: TRBJ2-3
V gene: TRBV5-1
CDR3 protein: CASTSGTSTDTQYF
CDR3 DNA: TGCGCCAGCACAAGCGGTACTAGCACAGATACGCAGTATTTT

D gene: -
clone size: once
J gene: TRBJ2-7
V gene: TRBV6-5
CDR3 protein: CASSYVQGGSYEQYF
CDR3 DNA: TGTGCCAGCAGCTACGTGCAGGGAGGTTCCTACGAGCAGTACTTC

D gene: -
clone size: -
J gene: TRBJ2-2
V gene: TRBV27
CDR3 protein: CASTIDWNTGELFF
CDR3 DNA: TGTGCCAGCACTATCGATTGGAACACCGGGGAGCTGTTTTTT

D gene: -
clone size: once
J gene: TRBJ1-2
V gene: TRBV19
CDR3 protein: CASSISGAASRGYTF
CDR3 DNA: TGTGCCAGTAGTATCAGCGGGGCCGCGAGTCGGGGCTACACCTTC

D gene: -
clone size: -
J gene: TRBJ1-1
V gene: TRBV19
CDR3 protein: CASSRSGNTEAFF
CDR3 DNA: TGTGCCAGTAGTAGATCGGGTAACACTGAAGCTTTCTTT

D gene: -
clone size: few
J gene: TRBJ2-7
V gene: TRBV9
CDR3 protein: CASSVGSGGYEQYF
CDR3 DNA: TGTGCCAGCAGCGTAGGAAGCGGTGGGTACGAGCAGTACTTC

D gene: -
clone size: -
J gene: TRBJ1-5
V gene: TRBV4-1
CDR3 protein: CASSQDSVNQPQHF
CDR3 DNA: TGCGCCAGCAGCCAAGACAGTGTTAATCAGCCCCAGCATTTT

D gene: TRBD1
clone size: -
J gene: TRBJ2-7
V gene: TRBV28
CDR3 protein: CASSSQQGALYEQYF
CDR3 DNA: TGTGCCAGCAGTTCACAACAGGGGGCCCTCTACGAGCAGTACTTC

D gene: TRBD1
clone size: once
J gene: TRBJ2-2
V gene: TRBV6-1
CDR3 protein: CASSVQGPTGELFF
CDR3 DNA: TGTGCCAGCAGTGTACAGGGGCCCACCGGGGAGCTGTTTTTT

D gene: TRBD1
clone size: once
J gene: TRBJ2-1
V gene: TRBV5-4
CDR3 protein: CASSLGGTGTNEQFF
CDR3 DNA: TGTGCCAGCAGCTTGGGTGGGACAGGGACTAATGAGCAGTTCTTC

D gene: TRBD1
clone size: -
J gene: TRBJ1-1
V gene: TRBV6-5
CDR3 protein: CASSLQGAEAFF
CDR3 DNA: TGTGCCAGCAGTTTACAGGGGGCTGAAGCTTTCTTT

D gene: TRBD1
clone size: -
J gene: TRBJ2-7
V gene: TRBV7-6
CDR3 protein: CASSEGQALSYEQYF
CDR3 DNA: TGTGCCAGCAGCGAAGGACAGGCACTCTCCTACGAGCAGTACTTC

D gene: TRBD2
clone size: -
J gene: TRBJ2-1
V gene: TRBV2
CDR3 protein: CASSEAGGMGNEQFF
CDR3 DNA: TGTGCCAGCAGTGAAGCGGGGGGGATGGGGAATGAGCAGTTCTTC

D gene: -
clone size: -
J gene: TRBJ1-2
V gene: TRBV10-2
CDR3 protein: CATQGGHGYTF
CDR3 DNA: TGCGCCACCCAGGGAGGCCATGGCTACACCTTC